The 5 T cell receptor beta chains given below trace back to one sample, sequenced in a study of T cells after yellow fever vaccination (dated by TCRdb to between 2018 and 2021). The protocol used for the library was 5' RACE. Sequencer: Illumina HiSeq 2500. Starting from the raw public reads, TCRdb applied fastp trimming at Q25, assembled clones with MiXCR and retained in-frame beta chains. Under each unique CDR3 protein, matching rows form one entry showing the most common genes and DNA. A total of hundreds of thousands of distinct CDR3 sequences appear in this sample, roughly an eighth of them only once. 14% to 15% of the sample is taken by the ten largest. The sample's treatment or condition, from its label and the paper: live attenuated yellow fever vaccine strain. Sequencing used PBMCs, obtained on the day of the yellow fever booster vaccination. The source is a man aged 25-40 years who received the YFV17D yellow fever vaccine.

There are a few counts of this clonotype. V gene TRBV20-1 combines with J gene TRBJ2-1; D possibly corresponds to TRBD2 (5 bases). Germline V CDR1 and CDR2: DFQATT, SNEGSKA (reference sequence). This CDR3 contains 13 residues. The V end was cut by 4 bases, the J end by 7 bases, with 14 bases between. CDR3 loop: CSATSGVLNEQFF. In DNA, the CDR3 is TGCAGTGCTACAAGCGGAGTGTTGAATGAGCAGTTCTTC.

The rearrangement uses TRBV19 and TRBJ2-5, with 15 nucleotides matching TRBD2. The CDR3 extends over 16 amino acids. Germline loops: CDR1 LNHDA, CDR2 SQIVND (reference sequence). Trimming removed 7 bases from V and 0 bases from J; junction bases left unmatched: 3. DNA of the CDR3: TGTGCCAGTACTGGGACTAGCGGGAGGTACCAAGAGACCCAGTACTTC. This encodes CASTGTSGRYQETQYF. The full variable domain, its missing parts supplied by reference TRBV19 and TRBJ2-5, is DGGITQSPKYLFRKEGQNVTLSCEQNLNHDAMYWYRQDPGQGLRLIYYSQIVNDFQKGDIAEGYSVSREKKESFPLTVTSAQKNPTAFYLCASTGTSGRYQETQYFGPGTRLLVL.

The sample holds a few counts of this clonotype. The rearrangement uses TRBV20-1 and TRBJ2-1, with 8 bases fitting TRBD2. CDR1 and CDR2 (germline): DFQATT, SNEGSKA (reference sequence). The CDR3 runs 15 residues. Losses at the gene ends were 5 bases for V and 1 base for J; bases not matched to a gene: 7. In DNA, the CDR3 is TGCAGTGCTTCGCGCGGGAGGCCTTCCTACAATGAGCAGTTCTTC. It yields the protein CSASRGRPSYNEQFF.

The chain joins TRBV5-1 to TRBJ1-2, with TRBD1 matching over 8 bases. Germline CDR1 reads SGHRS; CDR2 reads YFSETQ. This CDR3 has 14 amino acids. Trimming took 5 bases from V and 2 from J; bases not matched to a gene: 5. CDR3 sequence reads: CASRVDRANYGYTF. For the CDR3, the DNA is TGCGCCAGCAGGGTGGACAGGGCGAACTATGGCTACACCTTC.

CDR3 residues: CASRGTSGHNEQFF. The CDR3 DNA sequence: TGTGCCAGCAGGGGGACTAGCGGACACAATGAGCAGTTCTTC. The V call is TRBV7-2, the J call TRBJ2-1; 11 bases are shared with TRBD2. The CDR3 spans 14 residues. V was clipped by 6 bases and J by 5 bases; unmatched bases: 3. The V gene's germline CDR1 is SGHTA and CDR2 FQGNSA.